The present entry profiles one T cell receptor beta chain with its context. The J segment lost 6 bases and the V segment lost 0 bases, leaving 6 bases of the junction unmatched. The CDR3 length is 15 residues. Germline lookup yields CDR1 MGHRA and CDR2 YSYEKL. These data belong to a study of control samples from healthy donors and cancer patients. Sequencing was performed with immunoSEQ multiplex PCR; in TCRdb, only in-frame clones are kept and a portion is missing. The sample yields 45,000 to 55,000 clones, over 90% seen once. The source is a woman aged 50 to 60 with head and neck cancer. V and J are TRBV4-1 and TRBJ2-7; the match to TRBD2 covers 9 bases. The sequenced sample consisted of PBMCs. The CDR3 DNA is TGCGCCAGCAGCCAAGATTTAGCGGGGGCTTCCGAGCAGTACTTC. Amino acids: CASSQDLAGASEQYF.